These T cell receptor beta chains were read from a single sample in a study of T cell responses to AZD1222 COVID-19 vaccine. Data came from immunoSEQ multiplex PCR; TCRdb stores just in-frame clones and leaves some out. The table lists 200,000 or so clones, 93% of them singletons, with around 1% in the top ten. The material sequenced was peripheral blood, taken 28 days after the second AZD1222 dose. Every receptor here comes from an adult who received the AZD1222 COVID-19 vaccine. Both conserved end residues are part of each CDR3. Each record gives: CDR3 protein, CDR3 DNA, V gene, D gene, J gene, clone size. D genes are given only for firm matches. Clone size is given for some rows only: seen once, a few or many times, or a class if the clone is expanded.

cdr3_aa: CASSLSELNTEAFF
cdr3_nt: TGCGCCAGCAGCTTGTCAGAACTGAACACTGAAGCTTTCTTT
v_call: TRBV5-1
d_call: -
j_call: TRBJ1-1
clone_size: -

cdr3_aa: CASNPGTTYGYTF
cdr3_nt: TGTGCCAGCAATCCCGGGACAACCTATGGCTACACCTTC
v_call: TRBV6-5
d_call: -
j_call: TRBJ1-2
clone_size: -

cdr3_aa: CASNHMGGQSYEQYF
cdr3_nt: TGTGCCAGCAACCATATGGGGGGGCAGTCCTACGAGCAGTACTTC
v_call: TRBV5-4
d_call: -
j_call: TRBJ2-7
clone_size: -

cdr3_aa: CASSIEGRAGGYTF
cdr3_nt: TGTGCCAGTAGTATAGAGGGCAGGGCTGGAGGCTACACCTTC
v_call: TRBV19
d_call: -
j_call: TRBJ1-2
clone_size: -

cdr3_aa: CASSLGGPAGTQTYGYTF
cdr3_nt: TGTGCCAGCAGCTTGGGGGGGCCCGCCGGGACACAGACATATGGCTACACCTTC
v_call: TRBV5-4
d_call: -
j_call: TRBJ1-2
clone_size: -

cdr3_aa: CAIKFPGTGVGYTF
cdr3_nt: TGTGCCATCAAATTCCCCGGGACAGGAGTCGGCTACACCTTC
v_call: TRBV10-3
d_call: TRBD1
j_call: TRBJ1-2
clone_size: -

cdr3_aa: CASSDGLVPPGELFF
cdr3_nt: TGCGCCAGCAGCGACGGACTAGTGCCCCCCGGGGAGCTGTTTTTT
v_call: TRBV5-1
d_call: TRBD2
j_call: TRBJ2-2
clone_size: -

cdr3_aa: CASRGVGEGETQYF
cdr3_nt: TGTGCCAGCAGGGGGGTAGGTGAGGGAGAGACCCAGTACTTC
v_call: TRBV27
d_call: -
j_call: TRBJ2-5
clone_size: -

cdr3_aa: CASSESGSVHEQYF
cdr3_nt: TGTGCCAGCAGTGAGTCGGGGAGTGTCCACGAGCAGTACTTC
v_call: TRBV25-1
d_call: -
j_call: TRBJ2-7
clone_size: -

cdr3_aa: CASSYPDRGGYGYTF
cdr3_nt: TGTGCCAGCAGTTACCCCGACAGGGGCGGCTATGGCTACACCTTC
v_call: TRBV6-6
d_call: TRBD1
j_call: TRBJ1-2
clone_size: -

cdr3_aa: CASSLDGADTQYF
cdr3_nt: TGCGCCAGCAGCTTGGATGGGGCAGATACGCAGTATTTT
v_call: TRBV5-1
d_call: -
j_call: TRBJ2-3
clone_size: -

cdr3_aa: CASSPPGGNQPQHF
cdr3_nt: TGTGCCAGCAGCCCACCAGGGGGCAATCAGCCCCAGCATTTT
v_call: TRBV6-6
d_call: -
j_call: TRBJ1-5
clone_size: -

cdr3_aa: CASSTTGNQPQHF
cdr3_nt: TGTGCCAGCAGTACGACAGGGAATCAGCCCCAGCATTTT
v_call: TRBV12-3/TRBV12-4
d_call: TRBD1
j_call: TRBJ1-5
clone_size: -

cdr3_aa: CASSLVGGGAGPQHF
cdr3_nt: TGTGCCAGCAGCTTAGTGGGCGGCGGGGCCGGGCCCCAGCATTTT
v_call: TRBV11-2
d_call: -
j_call: TRBJ1-5
clone_size: -

cdr3_aa: CASERNYGYTF
cdr3_nt: TGTGCTAGTGAAAGGAACTATGGCTACACCTTC
v_call: TRBV12-5
d_call: -
j_call: TRBJ1-2
clone_size: -

cdr3_aa: CSARRDNEQFF
cdr3_nt: TGCAGTGCGCGGAGGGACAATGAGCAGTTCTTC
v_call: TRBV20-1
d_call: -
j_call: TRBJ2-1
clone_size: -

cdr3_aa: CASSPRTGWMSSYNEQFF
cdr3_nt: TGTGCCAGCAGCCCCCGGACGGGTTGGATGAGCTCCTACAATGAGCAGTTCTTC
v_call: TRBV7-2
d_call: -
j_call: TRBJ2-1
clone_size: once

cdr3_aa: CAKRLGPNTEAFF
cdr3_nt: TGTGCCAAACGACTGGGACCAAACACTGAAGCTTTCTTT
v_call: TRBV10-3
d_call: -
j_call: TRBJ1-1
clone_size: -

cdr3_aa: CASKVQGYNQPQHF
cdr3_nt: TGCGCCAGCAAGGTACAGGGGTACAATCAGCCCCAGCATTTT
v_call: TRBV23-1
d_call: TRBD1
j_call: TRBJ1-5
clone_size: -

cdr3_aa: CASSPDGAVNTEAFF
cdr3_nt: TGTGCCAGCAGCCCGGACGGGGCAGTGAACACTGAAGCTTTCTTT
v_call: TRBV6-4
d_call: -
j_call: TRBJ1-1
clone_size: once

cdr3_aa: CASSESHGAFF
cdr3_nt: TGTGCCAGCTCGGAGTCCCACGGAGCTTTCTTT
v_call: TRBV18
d_call: -
j_call: TRBJ1-1
clone_size: -

cdr3_aa: CSARGGADTQYF
cdr3_nt: TGCAGCGCCAGGGGGGGAGCGGATACGCAGTATTTT
v_call: TRBV29-1
d_call: -
j_call: TRBJ2-3
clone_size: -

cdr3_aa: CASSLASTKGETQYF
cdr3_nt: TGTGCCAGCAGCTTAGCGTCGACCAAGGGAGAGACCCAGTACTTC
v_call: TRBV7-7
d_call: -
j_call: TRBJ2-5
clone_size: -

cdr3_aa: CASSKQGAWNSPLHF
cdr3_nt: TGTGCCAGCAGTAAACAGGGGGCTTGGAATTCACCCCTCCACTTT
v_call: TRBV14
d_call: TRBD1
j_call: TRBJ1-6
clone_size: -

cdr3_aa: CASSPRENQPQHF
cdr3_nt: TGTGCCAGCAGCCCCCGGGAGAATCAGCCCCAGCATTTT
v_call: TRBV7-9
d_call: -
j_call: TRBJ1-5
clone_size: -

cdr3_aa: CAISESGFNQPQHF
cdr3_nt: TGTGCCATCAGTGAGTCAGGTTTCAATCAGCCCCAGCATTTT
v_call: TRBV10-3
d_call: -
j_call: TRBJ1-5
clone_size: -

cdr3_aa: CASSRPGQAWRRAQFF
cdr3_nt: TGTGCCAGCAGTCGCCCCGGACAGGCTTGGCGGAGGGCGCAGTTCTTC
v_call: TRBV6-2/TRBV6-3
d_call: -
j_call: TRBJ2-1
clone_size: -

cdr3_aa: CASSSGATNEKLFF
cdr3_nt: TGTGCCAGCAGCTCAGGGGCCACTAATGAAAAACTGTTTTTT
v_call: TRBV7-8
d_call: -
j_call: TRBJ1-4
clone_size: -

cdr3_aa: CAISVTRILYGELFF
cdr3_nt: TGTGCCATCAGTGTCACGCGGATCCTGTACGGGGAGCTGTTTTTT
v_call: TRBV10-3
d_call: -
j_call: TRBJ2-2
clone_size: -

cdr3_aa: CASSHSVGRYNEQFF
cdr3_nt: TGCGCCAGCAGCCATTCTGTTGGCCGCTACAATGAGCAGTTCTTC
v_call: TRBV4-1
d_call: -
j_call: TRBJ2-1
clone_size: -

cdr3_aa: CASSVQGRNEQFF
cdr3_nt: TGCGCCAGCAGCGTACAGGGTCGCAATGAGCAGTTCTTC
v_call: TRBV5-1
d_call: -
j_call: TRBJ2-1
clone_size: -

cdr3_aa: CASSHRDRGPDTQYF
cdr3_nt: TGTGCCAGCAGCCACCGGGACAGGGGGCCGGATACGCAGTATTTT
v_call: TRBV21-1
d_call: -
j_call: TRBJ2-3
clone_size: -

cdr3_aa: CASSRVRNRDTSTDTQYF
cdr3_nt: TGTGCCAGCAGCCGAGTCCGAAACAGGGACACTAGCACAGATACGCAGTATTTT
v_call: TRBV14
d_call: -
j_call: TRBJ2-3
clone_size: -

cdr3_aa: CASSESTGEDGYTF
cdr3_nt: TGTGCCAGCAGTGAATCTACAGGGGAGGATGGCTACACCTTC
v_call: TRBV6-1
d_call: TRBD1
j_call: TRBJ1-2
clone_size: -

cdr3_aa: CASNPGTGGKLFF
cdr3_nt: TGTGCCAGTAACCCCGGGACAGGGGGAAAACTGTTTTTT
v_call: TRBV19
d_call: TRBD1
j_call: TRBJ1-4
clone_size: -

cdr3_aa: CASSEQRGPQETQYF
cdr3_nt: TGTGCCAGCAGTGAACAGAGAGGGCCTCAAGAGACCCAGTACTTC
v_call: TRBV25-1
d_call: -
j_call: TRBJ2-5
clone_size: -

cdr3_aa: CASSISDTNYGYTF
cdr3_nt: TGTGCCAGCAGCATCTCAGACACTAACTATGGCTACACCTTC
v_call: TRBV11-1
d_call: -
j_call: TRBJ1-2
clone_size: -